This is a list of T cell receptor beta chains from one sample in a study of T cells after posttransplantation cyclophosphamide. Only in-frame clones appear in the TCRdb table, and some are missing; sequencing was by immunoSEQ multiplex PCR. The table has roughly 14,000 clones, around 87% seen once. The sequenced sample was PBMCs, obtained after an allogeneic stem cell transplant with a calcineurin inhibitor and methotrexate. These receptors came from a male patient aged 50 to 60 who received an allogeneic stem cell transplant from an unrelated donor, was CMV-positive, and had chronic GVHD only. Part of the T cell pool may stem from the graft donor. Both conserved end residues are part of each CDR3. Each record gives: clone size, D gene, V gene, J gene, CDR3 DNA, CDR3 protein. D genes are given only for firm matches. Only some rows state a clone size, as once, few, many or a class for expanded clones.

clone size: once
D gene: -
V gene: TRBV14
J gene: TRBJ1-1
CDR3 DNA: TGTGCCAGTGGGCGGGGGATGAACACTGAAGCTTTCTTT
CDR3 protein: CASGRGMNTEAFF

clone size: -
D gene: -
V gene: TRBV6-5
J gene: TRBJ1-2
CDR3 DNA: TGTGCCAGCACCCTGGGACTAAACTATGGCTACACCTTC
CDR3 protein: CASTLGLNYGYTF

clone size: -
D gene: TRBD2
V gene: TRBV29-1
J gene: TRBJ2-7
CDR3 DNA: TGCAGCGCAACGATATTAGTTATCGGGGGGGGTGCGAACGAGCAGTACTTC
CDR3 protein: CSATILVIGGGANEQYF

clone size: few
D gene: TRBD1
V gene: TRBV10-3
J gene: TRBJ1-6
CDR3 DNA: TGTGCCATCAATGTCAGGGGGCTAGGGCGCTCCTATAATTCACCCCTCCACTTT
CDR3 protein: CAINVRGLGRSYNSPLHF

clone size: -
D gene: -
V gene: TRBV28
J gene: TRBJ1-1
CDR3 DNA: TGTGCCAGCAGTCCCTCTACAGGCTCGATGAACACTGAAGCTTTCTTT
CDR3 protein: CASSPSTGSMNTEAFF

clone size: -
D gene: -
V gene: TRBV29-1
J gene: TRBJ1-2
CDR3 DNA: TGCAGCGTTGAAGTAGCAGAATTTAACTATGGCTACACCTTC
CDR3 protein: CSVEVAEFNYGYTF

clone size: -
D gene: -
V gene: TRBV6-6
J gene: TRBJ2-3
CDR3 DNA: TGTGCCAGCAGTTACTCGACTAGAACCACAGATACGCAGTATTTT
CDR3 protein: CASSYSTRTTDTQYF

clone size: -
D gene: -
V gene: TRBV15
J gene: TRBJ2-7
CDR3 DNA: TGTGCCACCAGCAGAGGTTTAGGGCAGCGGGCCTACGAGCAGTACTTC
CDR3 protein: CATSRGLGQRAYEQYF

clone size: -
D gene: TRBD2
V gene: TRBV19
J gene: TRBJ2-3
CDR3 DNA: TGTGCCAGTACCCCGCTAGCGGGAACAGATACGCAGTATTTT
CDR3 protein: CASTPLAGTDTQYF

clone size: few
D gene: -
V gene: TRBV10-3
J gene: TRBJ1-6
CDR3 DNA: TGTGCCATCAGTGAGTCGGGGGGGCGAAATTCACCCCTCCACTTT
CDR3 protein: CAISESGGRNSPLHF

clone size: -
D gene: TRBD2
V gene: TRBV6-5
J gene: TRBJ2-1
CDR3 DNA: TGTGCCAGCAGTTACGCGGGAGAGGCGGATGAGCAGTTCTTC
CDR3 protein: CASSYAGEADEQFF

clone size: -
D gene: TRBD2
V gene: TRBV6-5
J gene: TRBJ2-3
CDR3 DNA: TGTGCCAGCAGTTTAGCGGGACTCACAGATACGCAGTATTTT
CDR3 protein: CASSLAGLTDTQYF

clone size: few
D gene: -
V gene: TRBV6-6
J gene: TRBJ2-7
CDR3 DNA: TGTGCCAGCAGTTACAGATCAGGGGCCTCCACCTACGAGCAGTACTTC
CDR3 protein: CASSYRSGASTYEQYF

clone size: -
D gene: -
V gene: TRBV19
J gene: TRBJ2-1
CDR3 DNA: TGTGCCAGTAGCAAGGAGGCCTCCTACAATGAGCAGTTCTTC
CDR3 protein: CASSKEASYNEQFF

clone size: -
D gene: -
V gene: TRBV12-5
J gene: TRBJ2-3
CDR3 DNA: TGTGCTAGTGGTTCCGGACTGGCCACAGATACGCAGTATTTT
CDR3 protein: CASGSGLATDTQYF

clone size: -
D gene: TRBD2
V gene: TRBV9
J gene: TRBJ2-7
CDR3 DNA: TGTGCCAGCAGTCCTAGCGGCAACTACGAGCAGTACTTC
CDR3 protein: CASSPSGNYEQYF

clone size: -
D gene: -
V gene: TRBV27
J gene: TRBJ1-5
CDR3 DNA: TGTGCCAGCAGTTTAGGGGGGAGGAATCAGCCCCAGCATTTT
CDR3 protein: CASSLGGRNQPQHF

clone size: -
D gene: TRBD2
V gene: TRBV18
J gene: TRBJ2-3
CDR3 DNA: TGTGCCAGCTCTCCGGGAGGGTCGGATACGCAGTATTTT
CDR3 protein: CASSPGGSDTQYF

clone size: -
D gene: -
V gene: TRBV19
J gene: TRBJ2-7
CDR3 DNA: TGTGCCAGTAGTACCCAATACGAGCAGTACTTC
CDR3 protein: CASSTQYEQYF

clone size: -
D gene: TRBD2
V gene: TRBV2
J gene: TRBJ2-7
CDR3 DNA: TGTGCCAGCAGTGAAGGAGCGGGAGTAATCCACGAGCAGTACTTC
CDR3 protein: CASSEGAGVIHEQYF

clone size: -
D gene: TRBD2
V gene: TRBV29-1
J gene: TRBJ2-7
CDR3 DNA: TGCAGCGTCATAGCGGGAGGAGGGAGCGAGCAGTACTTC
CDR3 protein: CSVIAGGGSEQYF

clone size: -
D gene: TRBD1
V gene: TRBV4-2
J gene: TRBJ1-2
CDR3 DNA: TGTGCCAGCAGCGCCCCAGGGGGCAAGAATGGCTACACCTTC
CDR3 protein: CASSAPGGKNGYTF

clone size: -
D gene: TRBD1
V gene: TRBV7-2
J gene: TRBJ1-6
CDR3 DNA: TGTGCCAGCAGCTTAGCAGGGGGCGGTGTAAATTCACCCCTCCACTTT
CDR3 protein: CASSLAGGGVNSPLHF

clone size: -
D gene: -
V gene: TRBV7-2
J gene: TRBJ1-3
CDR3 DNA: TGTGCCAGCAGCCCCTCTATAACGGCGGTTGGAAACACCATATATTTT
CDR3 protein: CASSPSITAVGNTIYF

clone size: -
D gene: TRBD2
V gene: TRBV5-1
J gene: TRBJ2-1
CDR3 DNA: TGCGCCAGCAGCCGCAGGGCGGGGGGGGACAATGAGCAGTTCTTC
CDR3 protein: CASSRRAGGDNEQFF

clone size: -
D gene: -
V gene: TRBV28
J gene: TRBJ2-1
CDR3 DNA: TGTGCCAGCAGTATAGGGGATGAGCAGTTCTTC
CDR3 protein: CASSIGDEQFF

clone size: -
D gene: TRBD2
V gene: TRBV27
J gene: TRBJ2-3
CDR3 DNA: TGTGCCAGCAGTTTATTAGCGGGACGCACAGATACGCAGTATTTT
CDR3 protein: CASSLLAGRTDTQYF

clone size: -
D gene: -
V gene: TRBV7-2
J gene: TRBJ2-1
CDR3 DNA: TGTGCCAGCAGCTTGGGGCGGGGCCAGTTCTTC
CDR3 protein: CASSLGRGQFF

clone size: -
D gene: -
V gene: TRBV7-2
J gene: TRBJ2-1
CDR3 DNA: TGTGCCAGCAGCTTAGACGGTTACAATGAGCAGTTCTTC
CDR3 protein: CASSLDGYNEQFF

clone size: -
D gene: TRBD1
V gene: TRBV13
J gene: TRBJ1-6
CDR3 DNA: TGTGCCAGCAGCAGACAGGGGGCGAGTTCACCCCTCCACTTT
CDR3 protein: CASSRQGASSPLHF

clone size: -
D gene: -
V gene: TRBV5-1
J gene: TRBJ2-7
CDR3 DNA: TGCGCCAGCAGCCTGCACCCGGTCCATCTCTACGAGCAGTACTTC
CDR3 protein: CASSLHPVHLYEQYF

clone size: -
D gene: TRBD1
V gene: TRBV5-6
J gene: TRBJ2-3
CDR3 DNA: TGTGCCAGCAGCTGGGGACAGGGGGTTTCAGATACGCAGTATTTT
CDR3 protein: CASSWGQGVSDTQYF

clone size: -
D gene: -
V gene: TRBV19
J gene: TRBJ2-3
CDR3 DNA: TGTGCCAGTAGTACTCGCGGGGCCTGGGGTACGCAGTATTTT
CDR3 protein: CASSTRGAWGTQYF

clone size: -
D gene: -
V gene: TRBV7-2
J gene: TRBJ2-5
CDR3 DNA: TGTGCCAGCAGCTTCCAGCCGGGGACCCAGTACTTC
CDR3 protein: CASSFQPGTQYF

clone size: -
D gene: -
V gene: TRBV10-2
J gene: TRBJ2-7
CDR3 DNA: TGCGCCAGCAGCTTTGGGGGGACCGAGCAGTACTTC
CDR3 protein: CASSFGGTEQYF

clone size: few
D gene: -
V gene: TRBV7-9
J gene: TRBJ2-3
CDR3 DNA: TGTGCCAGCCGTAGCGGACTTACCACAGATACGCAGTATTTT
CDR3 protein: CASRSGLTTDTQYF

clone size: -
D gene: -
V gene: TRBV5-1
J gene: TRBJ1-1
CDR3 DNA: TGCGCCAGCAGGGCTGACACTGAAGCTTTCTTT
CDR3 protein: CASRADTEAFF

clone size: -
D gene: -
V gene: TRBV6-5
J gene: TRBJ2-5
CDR3 DNA: TGTGCCAGCAGTTACTCGTTTAGCGCACAAGAGACCCAGTACTTC
CDR3 protein: CASSYSFSAQETQYF

clone size: -
D gene: -
V gene: TRBV6-5
J gene: TRBJ1-2
CDR3 DNA: TGTGCCAGCAGTTACGCGGGGCTAGGCTATGGCTACACCTTC
CDR3 protein: CASSYAGLGYGYTF

clone size: -
D gene: -
V gene: TRBV2
J gene: TRBJ1-3
CDR3 DNA: TGTGCCAGCAGGGAACAGGGATCTGGAAACACCATATATTTT
CDR3 protein: CASREQGSGNTIYF

clone size: -
D gene: TRBD2
V gene: TRBV19
J gene: TRBJ2-7
CDR3 DNA: TGTGCCAGTAGTCCTGGCAGCGGGGGCTCCTACGAGCAGTACTTC
CDR3 protein: CASSPGSGGSYEQYF

clone size: once
D gene: TRBD1
V gene: TRBV7-8
J gene: TRBJ1-1
CDR3 DNA: TGTGCCAGCAGCCGAACCGGGACAGATGTCGAAGCTTTCTTT
CDR3 protein: CASSRTGTDVEAFF

clone size: -
D gene: -
V gene: TRBV28
J gene: TRBJ2-7
CDR3 DNA: TGTGCCAGCAGTTCCGGGACACCAAGGGGGGAGCAGTACTTC
CDR3 protein: CASSSGTPRGEQYF

clone size: -
D gene: -
V gene: TRBV15
J gene: TRBJ2-7
CDR3 DNA: TGTGCCACCAGCGAAACGAGGGCCTCTTTCTCCTACGAGCAGTACTTC
CDR3 protein: CATSETRASFSYEQYF

clone size: -
D gene: TRBD1
V gene: TRBV19
J gene: TRBJ2-7
CDR3 DNA: TGTGCCAGTAGTCACAGGGGTGGGAACGAGCAGTACTTC
CDR3 protein: CASSHRGGNEQYF

clone size: -
D gene: -
V gene: TRBV11-3
J gene: TRBJ2-2
CDR3 DNA: TGTGCCAGCGGACGAGATGGGGGGATCGGGTATACCGGGGAGCTGTTTTTT
CDR3 protein: CASGRDGGIGYTGELFF

clone size: -
D gene: -
V gene: TRBV9
J gene: TRBJ1-6
CDR3 DNA: TGTGCCAGCAGCTCGGGAGGGGCTTATAATTCACCCCTCCACTTT
CDR3 protein: CASSSGGAYNSPLHF

clone size: -
D gene: -
V gene: TRBV18
J gene: TRBJ1-2
CDR3 DNA: TGTGCCAGCTCACAAGGGGTAGACTATGGCTACACCTTC
CDR3 protein: CASSQGVDYGYTF

clone size: -
D gene: -
V gene: TRBV11-3
J gene: TRBJ2-1
CDR3 DNA: TGTGCCAGCAGCGACAGCTCCTACAATGAGCAGTTCTTC
CDR3 protein: CASSDSSYNEQFF

clone size: once
D gene: TRBD1
V gene: TRBV5-1
J gene: TRBJ2-7
CDR3 DNA: TGCGCCAGCAGCTCTGGGACAGGGTCCTACGAGCAGTACTTC
CDR3 protein: CASSSGTGSYEQYF

clone size: -
D gene: TRBD1
V gene: TRBV5-1
J gene: TRBJ2-1
CDR3 DNA: TGCGCCAGCAGCCCCCGGGACAGGGGGCCTATTAATGAGCAGTTCTTC
CDR3 protein: CASSPRDRGPINEQFF

clone size: -
D gene: -
V gene: TRBV2
J gene: TRBJ2-7
CDR3 DNA: TGTGCCAGCACTCAGCAGCAGGGGATGGTATACGAGCAGTACTTC
CDR3 protein: CASTQQQGMVYEQYF

clone size: -
D gene: -
V gene: TRBV7-3
J gene: TRBJ2-5
CDR3 DNA: TGTGCCAGCAGCTTAAGGCTAGCGTCCCAAGAGACCCAGTACTTC
CDR3 protein: CASSLRLASQETQYF

clone size: -
D gene: -
V gene: TRBV6-5
J gene: TRBJ1-5
CDR3 DNA: TGTGCCAGCAGTTATAGCGGGGGCAATCAGCCCCAGCATTTT
CDR3 protein: CASSYSGGNQPQHF

clone size: -
D gene: -
V gene: TRBV6-1
J gene: TRBJ1-5
CDR3 DNA: TGTGCCACCTCTCCCCAGGGTGTCCATCAGCCCCAGCATTTT
CDR3 protein: CATSPQGVHQPQHF